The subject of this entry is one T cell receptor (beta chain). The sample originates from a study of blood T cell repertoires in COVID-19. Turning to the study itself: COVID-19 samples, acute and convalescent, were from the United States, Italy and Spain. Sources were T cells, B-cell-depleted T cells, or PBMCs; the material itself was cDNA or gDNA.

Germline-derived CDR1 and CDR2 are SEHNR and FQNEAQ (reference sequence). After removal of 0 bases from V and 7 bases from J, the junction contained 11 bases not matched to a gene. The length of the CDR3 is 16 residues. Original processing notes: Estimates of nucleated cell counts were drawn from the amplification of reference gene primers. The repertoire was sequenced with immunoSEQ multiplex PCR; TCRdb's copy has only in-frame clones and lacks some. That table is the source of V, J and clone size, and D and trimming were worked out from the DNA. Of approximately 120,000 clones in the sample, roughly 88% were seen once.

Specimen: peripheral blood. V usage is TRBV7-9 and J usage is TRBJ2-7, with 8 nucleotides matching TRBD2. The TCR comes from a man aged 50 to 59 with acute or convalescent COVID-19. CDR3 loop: CASSLATSAHPREQYF. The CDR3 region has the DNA TGTGCCAGCAGCTTAGCGACTAGCGCCCATCCTAGGGAGCAGTACTTC.